Reported below is one T cell receptor (beta chain). The data belong to a study of neurological immune-mediated disorders. In TCRdb, the 5' RACE reads were re-called with MiXCR into one record per CDR3 protein. The repertoire holds around 16,000 distinct CDR3 sequences, with about 10% as singletons. Germline-derived CDR1 and CDR2 are DFQATT and SNEGSKA (reference sequence). V shed 8 bases and J shed 1 base, with 8 bases lying between them. The CDR3 runs 11 residues. The receptor was derived from a man in his fifties or sixties in good health. The rearrangement uses TRBV20-1 and TRBJ1-1; no clear D gene. The source material was CD8+ T cells from blood. The CDR3 protein is CSIDSNTEAFF. The CDR3, as DNA: TGCAGTATTGACTCGAACACTGAAGCTTTCTTT.